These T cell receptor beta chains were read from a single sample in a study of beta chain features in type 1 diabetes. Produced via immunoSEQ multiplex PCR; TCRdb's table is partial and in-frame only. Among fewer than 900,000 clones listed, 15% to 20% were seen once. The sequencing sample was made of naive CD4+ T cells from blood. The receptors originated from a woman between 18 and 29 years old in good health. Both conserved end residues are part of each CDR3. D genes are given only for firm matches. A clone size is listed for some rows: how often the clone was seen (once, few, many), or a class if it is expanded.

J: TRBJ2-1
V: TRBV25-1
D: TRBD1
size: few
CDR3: CASSNLDRGRQFF
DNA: TGTGCCAGCAGCAACCTCGACAGGGGACGGCAGTTCTTC

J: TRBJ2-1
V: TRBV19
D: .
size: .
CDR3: CASSRGHSSSYNEQFF
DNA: TGTGCCAGTAGCCGAGGTCACTCCAGCTCCTACAATGAGCAGTTCTTC

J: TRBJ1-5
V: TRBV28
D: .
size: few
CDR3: CASSLPGQPQHF
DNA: TGTGCCAGCAGTCTACCAGGTCAGCCCCAGCATTTT

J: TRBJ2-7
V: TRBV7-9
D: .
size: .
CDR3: CASSPTFGERDPGEQYF
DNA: TGTGCCAGCAGCCCCACTTTCGGGGAGAGGGACCCTGGCGAGCAGTACTTC

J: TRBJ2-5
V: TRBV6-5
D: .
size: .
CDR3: CASGAHSVWVETQYF
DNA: TGTGCCAGCGGCGCCCACAGCGTTTGGGTGGAGACCCAGTACTTC

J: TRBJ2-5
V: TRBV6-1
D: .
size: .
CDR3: CASSSLGRETQYF
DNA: TGTGCCAGCAGTTCACTAGGACGAGAGACCCAGTACTTC

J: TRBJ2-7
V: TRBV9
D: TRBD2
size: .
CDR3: CASSVGLAGGPEQYF
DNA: TGTGCCAGCAGCGTAGGACTAGCGGGAGGGCCCGAGCAGTACTTC

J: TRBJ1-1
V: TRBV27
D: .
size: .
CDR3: CASSAARGVAFF
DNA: TGTGCCAGCAGCGCAGCACGGGGGGTTGCTTTCTTT

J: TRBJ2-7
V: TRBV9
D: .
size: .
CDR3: CASSTRPDYEQYF
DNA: TGTGCCAGCAGCACCCGCCCAGACTACGAGCAGTACTTC

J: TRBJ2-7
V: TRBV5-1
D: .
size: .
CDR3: CASSLTSPDYEQYF
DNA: TGCGCCAGCAGCTTGACTAGCCCTGACTACGAGCAGTACTTC

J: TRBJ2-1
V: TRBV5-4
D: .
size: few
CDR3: CASSPNPRVNEQFF
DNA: TGTGCCAGCAGCCCGAACCCCAGGGTAAATGAGCAGTTCTTC

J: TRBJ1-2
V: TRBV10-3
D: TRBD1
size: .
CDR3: CAINRDRGLGYTF
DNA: TGTGCCATCAACCGGGACAGGGGTTTAGGCTACACCTTC

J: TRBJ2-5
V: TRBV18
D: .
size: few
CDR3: CASSPQETQYF
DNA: TGTGCCAGCTCACCTCAGGAGACCCAGTACTTC

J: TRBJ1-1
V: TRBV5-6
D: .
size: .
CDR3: CASSLPGLEAFF
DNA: TGTGCCAGCAGCTTGCCAGGCCTTGAAGCTTTCTTT

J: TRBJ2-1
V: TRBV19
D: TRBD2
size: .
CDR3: CASGLAGVAPYNEQFF
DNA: TGTGCCAGCGGACTAGCGGGGGTAGCTCCCTACAATGAGCAGTTCTTC

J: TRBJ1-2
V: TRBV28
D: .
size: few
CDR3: CASSLYQQYGYTF
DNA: TGTGCCAGCAGTTTATACCAGCAATATGGCTACACCTTC

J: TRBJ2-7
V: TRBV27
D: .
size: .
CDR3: CASSPIEGGSYEQYF
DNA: TGTGCCAGCAGTCCCATTGAGGGAGGTTCCTACGAGCAGTACTTC

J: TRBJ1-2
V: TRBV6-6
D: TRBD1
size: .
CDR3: CASSRSGTGREYGYTF
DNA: TGTGCCAGCAGTCGGTCCGGGACAGGGCGAGAGTATGGCTACACCTTC

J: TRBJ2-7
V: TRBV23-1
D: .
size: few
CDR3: CASSQLTSRAYYEQYF
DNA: TGCGCCAGCAGTCAATTAACTAGCAGGGCCTACTACGAGCAGTACTTC

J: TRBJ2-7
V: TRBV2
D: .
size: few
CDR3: CASRQSSYEQYF
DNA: TGTGCCAGCAGGCAAAGCTCCTACGAGCAGTACTTC

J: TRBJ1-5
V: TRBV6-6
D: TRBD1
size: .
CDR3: CASRLPRDRGGQPQHF
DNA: TGTGCCAGCAGACTGCCCCGGGACAGGGGAGGGCAGCCCCAGCATTTT

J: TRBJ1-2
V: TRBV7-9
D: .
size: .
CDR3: CASSPVWGDSYGYTF
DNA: TGTGCCAGCAGCCCCGTTTGGGGCGACTCGTATGGCTACACCTTC

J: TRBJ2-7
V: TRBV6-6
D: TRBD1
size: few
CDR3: CASRRDSAYEQYF
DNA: TGTGCCAGCAGGAGGGACAGCGCCTACGAGCAGTACTTC

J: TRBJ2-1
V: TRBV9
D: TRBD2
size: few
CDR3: CASSEGLAETNEQFF
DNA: TGTGCCAGCAGCGAGGGACTAGCGGAGACTAATGAGCAGTTCTTC

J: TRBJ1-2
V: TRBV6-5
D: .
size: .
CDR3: CAAAGNYGYTF
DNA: TGTGCCGCGGCAGGAAACTATGGCTACACCTTC

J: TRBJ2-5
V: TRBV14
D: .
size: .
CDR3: CASSQLTNQETQYF
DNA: TGTGCCAGCAGCCAATTGACCAACCAAGAGACCCAGTACTTC

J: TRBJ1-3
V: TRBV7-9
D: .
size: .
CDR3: CASSEGISGNTIYF
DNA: TGTGCCAGCAGCGAGGGAATATCCGGAAACACCATATATTTT

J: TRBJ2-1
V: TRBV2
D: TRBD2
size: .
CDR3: CASRTSGRPYNEQFF
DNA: TGTGCCAGCAGAACTAGCGGGCGTCCCTACAATGAGCAGTTCTTC

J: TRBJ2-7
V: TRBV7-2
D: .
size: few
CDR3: CASSSPEVGEVSF
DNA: TGTGCCAGCAGCTCTCCCGAAGTGGGAGAGGTGTCTTTC

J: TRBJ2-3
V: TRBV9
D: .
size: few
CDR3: CASSVGVGWRTDTQYF
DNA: TGTGCCAGCAGCGTAGGAGTGGGATGGAGAACAGATACGCAGTATTTT

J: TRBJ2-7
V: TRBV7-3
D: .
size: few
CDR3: CASSLAARTGHYEQYF
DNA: TGTGCCAGCAGCTTAGCGGCTAGAACAGGGCACTACGAGCAGTACTTC

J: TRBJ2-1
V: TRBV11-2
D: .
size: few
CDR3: CASSSTPRVGSYNEQFF
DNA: TGTGCCAGCAGCAGTACGCCGAGGGTGGGCTCCTACAATGAGCAGTTCTTC

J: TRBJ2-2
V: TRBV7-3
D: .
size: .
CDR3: CASSPTAPGERTGELFF
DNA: TGTGCCAGCAGCCCGACGGCCCCCGGGGAGAGGACCGGGGAGCTGTTTTTT

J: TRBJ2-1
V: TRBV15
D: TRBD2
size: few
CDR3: CATSTRGSGNEQFF
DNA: TGTGCCACCAGCACGCGCGGGAGTGGCAATGAGCAGTTCTTC

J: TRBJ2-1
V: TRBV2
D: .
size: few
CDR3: CATTVLGKNEQFF
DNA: TGTGCCACGACAGTCCTCGGGAAGAATGAGCAGTTCTTC

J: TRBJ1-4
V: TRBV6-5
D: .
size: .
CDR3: CASKSASTNEKLFF
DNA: TGTGCCAGCAAGAGCGCTTCTACTAATGAAAAACTGTTTTTT

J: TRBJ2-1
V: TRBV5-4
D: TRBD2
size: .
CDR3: CASSPLGRTSGYNEQFF
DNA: TGTGCCAGCAGCCCATTGGGCCGGACTAGCGGATACAATGAGCAGTTCTTC

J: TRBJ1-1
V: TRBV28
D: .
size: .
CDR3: CASRQTVNTEAFF
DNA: TGTGCCAGCAGACAGACTGTGAACACTGAAGCTTTCTTT

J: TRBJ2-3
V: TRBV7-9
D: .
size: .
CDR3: CASASGSTDTQYF
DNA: TGTGCCAGCGCCAGCGGTAGCACAGATACGCAGTATTTT

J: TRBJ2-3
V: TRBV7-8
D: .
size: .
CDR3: CASSTSRLLYGTQYF
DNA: TGTGCCAGCAGCACGAGTAGGCTACTCTATGGTACGCAGTATTTT

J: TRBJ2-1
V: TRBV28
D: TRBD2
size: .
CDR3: CASGQLAGVWEQFF
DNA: TGTGCCAGCGGACAGCTAGCGGGAGTATGGGAGCAGTTCTTC

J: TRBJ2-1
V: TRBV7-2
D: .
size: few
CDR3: CASSLARLALYNEQFF
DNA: TGTGCCAGCAGCTTAGCGAGGCTAGCGTTGTACAATGAGCAGTTCTTC

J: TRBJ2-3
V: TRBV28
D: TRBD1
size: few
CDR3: CASSSAGTGEDTQYF
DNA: TGTGCCAGCAGTTCGGCCGGGACAGGGGAAGATACGCAGTATTTT

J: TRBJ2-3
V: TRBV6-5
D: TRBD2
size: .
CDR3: CASSYNIAGGTDTQYF
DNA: TGTGCCAGCAGTTACAACATAGCGGGGGGCACAGATACGCAGTATTTT

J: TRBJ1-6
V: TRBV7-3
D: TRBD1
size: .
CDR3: CASSLSGTDNSPLHF
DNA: TGTGCCAGCAGCTTAAGTGGGACAGATAATTCACCCCTCCACTTT

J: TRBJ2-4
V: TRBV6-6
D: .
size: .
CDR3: CASSSTVYDIQYF
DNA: TGTGCCAGCAGTTCGACAGTGTACGACATTCAGTACTTC

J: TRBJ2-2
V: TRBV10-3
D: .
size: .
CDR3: CAIRMGSNTGELFF
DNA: TGTGCCATCCGAATGGGTAGTAACACCGGGGAGCTGTTTTTT

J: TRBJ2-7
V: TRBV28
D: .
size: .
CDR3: CASNPGGFYEQYF
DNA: TGTGCCAGCAATCCAGGCGGGTTCTACGAGCAGTACTTC

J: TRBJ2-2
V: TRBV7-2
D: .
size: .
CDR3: CASSSTPNTGELFF
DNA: TGTGCCAGCAGCTCCACACCGAACACCGGGGAGCTGTTTTTT

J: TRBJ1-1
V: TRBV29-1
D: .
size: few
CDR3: CSVGGGANTEAFF
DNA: TGCAGCGTTGGGGGGGGCGCGAACACTGAAGCTTTCTTT

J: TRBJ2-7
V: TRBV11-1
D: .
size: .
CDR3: CASSADYEQYF
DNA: TGTGCCAGCAGCGCTGACTACGAGCAGTACTTC

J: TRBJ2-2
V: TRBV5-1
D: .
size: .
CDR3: CASSLADSLYTGELFF
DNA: TGCGCCAGCAGCTTGGCGGACAGCCTATACACCGGGGAGCTGTTTTTT

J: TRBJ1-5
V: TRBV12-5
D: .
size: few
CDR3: CASAAGEVVCYGNQPQHF
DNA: TGTGCTAGCGCCGCAGGGGAGGTAGTATGCTATGGCAATCAGCCCCAGCATTTT

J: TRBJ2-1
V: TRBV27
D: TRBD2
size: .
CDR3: CASSFQPRRLAVPSNEQFF
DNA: TGTGCCAGCAGTTTTCAACCACGAAGACTAGCGGTGCCCTCCAATGAGCAGTTCTTC

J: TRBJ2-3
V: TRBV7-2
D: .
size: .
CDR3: CASSPRKDTQYF
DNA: TGTGCCAGCAGCCCGCGAAAAGATACGCAGTATTTT